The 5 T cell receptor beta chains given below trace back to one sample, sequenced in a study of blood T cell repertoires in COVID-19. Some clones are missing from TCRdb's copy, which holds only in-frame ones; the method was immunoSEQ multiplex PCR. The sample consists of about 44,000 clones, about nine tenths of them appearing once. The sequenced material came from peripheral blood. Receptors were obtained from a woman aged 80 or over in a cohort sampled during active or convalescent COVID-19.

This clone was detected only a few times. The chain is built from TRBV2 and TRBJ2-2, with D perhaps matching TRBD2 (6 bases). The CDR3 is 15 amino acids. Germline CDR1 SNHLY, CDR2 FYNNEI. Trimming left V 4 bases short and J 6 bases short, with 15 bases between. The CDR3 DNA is TGTGCCAGCAGTGTAGGAGGGGAGGAATCCGGGGAGCTGTTTTTT. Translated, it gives CASSVGGEESGELFF.

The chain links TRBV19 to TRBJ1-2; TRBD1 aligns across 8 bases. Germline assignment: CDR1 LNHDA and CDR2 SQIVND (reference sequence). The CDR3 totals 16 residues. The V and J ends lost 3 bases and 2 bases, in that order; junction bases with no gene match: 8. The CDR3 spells CASSISRTGMNYGYTF. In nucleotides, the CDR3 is TGTGCCAGTAGTATTTCGAGGACAGGGATGAACTATGGCTACACCTTC.

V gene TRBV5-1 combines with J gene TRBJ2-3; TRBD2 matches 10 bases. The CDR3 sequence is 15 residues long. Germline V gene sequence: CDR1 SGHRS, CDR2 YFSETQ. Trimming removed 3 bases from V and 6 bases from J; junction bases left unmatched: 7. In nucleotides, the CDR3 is TGCGCCAGCAGCTCAGCTAGCGGGGGAGTGGATACGCAGTATTTT. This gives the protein CASSSASGGVDTQYF.

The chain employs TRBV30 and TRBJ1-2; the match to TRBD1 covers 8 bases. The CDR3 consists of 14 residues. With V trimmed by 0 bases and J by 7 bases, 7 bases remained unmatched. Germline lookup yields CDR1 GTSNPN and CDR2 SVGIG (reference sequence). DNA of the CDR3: TGTGCCTGGAGTGTAAAGCAGGGGGCGGGTGGCTACACCTTC. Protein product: CAWSVKQGAGGYTF.

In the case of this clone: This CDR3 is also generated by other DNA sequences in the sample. This CDR3 reads CASSFQGGSGNTIYF. The CDR3 DNA reads as TGTGCCAGCAGTTTCCAGGGTGGCTCTGGAAACACCATATATTTT. The chain employs TRBV28 and TRBJ1-3; tentatively, D is TRBD1 (5 bases). CDR1 and CDR2 from the germline V gene are MDHEN and SYDVKM. This CDR3 has 15 amino acids. Trimming shortened V by 3 bases and J by 0 bases, and 9 bases separated the two germline ends. The variable domain in full, with the rest retrieved from reference TRBV28 and TRBJ1-3, is DVKVTQSSRYLVKRTGEKVFLECVQDMDHENMFWYRQDPGLGLRLIYFSYDVKMKEKGDIPEGYSVSREKKERFSLILESASTNQTSMYLCASSFQGGSGNTIYFGEGSWLTVV.